A few counts support the clone carrying this T cell receptor beta chain. The sample originates from a study of T-cell reconstitution after alpha-beta-depleted transplantation in children. This CDR3 has 13 residues. The germline gives CDR1 SGHVS, CDR2 FQNEAQ. V was shortened by 1 base and J by 8 bases, with 11 bases between the two germline ends. Researchers prepared the TCRbeta library using unique molecular identifiers, the study reports. TCRdb re-called the PCR reads through MiXCR, storing one row per CDR3 protein. The table includes more than 250,000 distinct CDR3 sequences, more than 8% detected once.

The V and J genes are TRBV7-8 and TRBJ1-2, with D maybe TRBD1 (5 bases). The TCR comes from a human donor who donated a stem cell graft to a child with SCID. The sequenced sample was PBMCs from the stem cell graft donor, obtained from the stem cell graft. The CDR3 DNA is TGTGCCAGCAGCTTAGGCCTCAGGGAAGGCTACACCTTC. Protein sequence: CASSLGLREGYTF.